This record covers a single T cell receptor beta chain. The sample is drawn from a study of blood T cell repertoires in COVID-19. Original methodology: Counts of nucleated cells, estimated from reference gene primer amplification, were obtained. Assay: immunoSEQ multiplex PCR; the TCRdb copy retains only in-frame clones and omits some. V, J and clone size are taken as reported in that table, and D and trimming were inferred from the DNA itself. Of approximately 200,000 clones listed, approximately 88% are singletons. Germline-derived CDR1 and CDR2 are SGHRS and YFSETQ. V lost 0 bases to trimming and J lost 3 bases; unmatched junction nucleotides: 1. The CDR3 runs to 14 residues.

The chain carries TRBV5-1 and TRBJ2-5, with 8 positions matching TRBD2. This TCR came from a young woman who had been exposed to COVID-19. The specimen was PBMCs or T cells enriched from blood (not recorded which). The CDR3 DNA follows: TGCGCCAGCAGCTTGGGACTAGCGAAAGAGACCCAGTACTTC. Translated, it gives CASSLGLAKETQYF.